The 32 T cell receptor beta chains presented below share a single source sample, sequenced in a study of cytomegalovirus exposure and HLA in healthy donors. The PCR made use of 60 Vbeta and 13 Jbeta primers. Assay used: immunoSEQ multiplex PCR; TCRdb lists only in-frame clones, some missing. The sample lists about 150,000 clones; around 73% were seen once. Material: PBMCs. All receptors derive from a male donor in good health and CMV-seronegative.

The table lists this clone with a count of one. V and J are TRBV7-8 and TRBJ1-3; maybe TRBD1 (6 bases). The CDR3 has 14 residues. The germline CDR1 and CDR2 sequences are SGHVS and FQNEAQ. The ends were cut back, 9 bases at V and 1 base at J, with 13 bases in the middle. CDR3 loop: CASSNRASGNTIYF. CDR3 in DNA: TGTGCCAGTTCAAACAGGGCATCTGGAAACACCATATATTTT.

V gene TRBV6-5 combines with J gene TRBJ1-2; 9 bases align to TRBD1. The CDR3 has 13 residues. Looked up from germline, CDR1 is MNHEY and CDR2 is SVGAGI. V lost 5 bases, J lost 7 bases, and 5 bases stayed unmatched. CDR3 coding DNA: TGTGCCAGCAGTAACCGGGACAGGGCTGGCTACACCTTC. Translation gives CASSNRDRAGYTF.

The chain uses TRBV28 and TRBJ2-4, with D unclear. This CDR3 has 15 amino acids. Germline CDR1 reads MDHEN; CDR2 reads SYDVKM. V was trimmed by 5 bases and J by 0 bases, leaving 11 bases between them. CDR3 residues: CASSRPQAAKNIQYF. CDR3 DNA: TGTGCCAGCAGTCGACCCCAGGCAGCCAAAAACATTCAGTACTTC.

This chain joins TRBV27 and TRBJ2-7, with a weak D call TRBD2 (7 bases). V was trimmed by 2 bases and J by 4 bases, leaving 12 bases between them. Germline CDR1 is MNHEY and CDR2 is SMNVEV (reference sequence). CDR3 size: 14 residues. The CDR3, as DNA: TGTGCCAGCAGTTTACGGGGGCGGGGGTACGAGCAGTACTTC. This gives the protein CASSLRGRGYEQYF.

The chain recombines TRBV29-1 with TRBJ2-7, with 10 bases matching TRBD1. The V gene end was trimmed by 5 bases and the J gene end by 4 bases; junction bases not matched to a gene: 11. The CDR3 loop spans 15 amino acids. Germline values: CDR1 SQVTM, CDR2 ANQGSEA. The CDR3 loop is CSVRTGQGFNYEQYF. Here the CDR3 DNA reads TGCAGCGTTCGGACGGGACAGGGGTTTAATTACGAGCAGTACTTC.

Here the CDR3 reads CASSVGRAGYEQYF. CDR3 DNA sequence: TGTGCCAGCAGCGTCGGCAGGGCTGGCTACGAGCAGTACTTC. The V and J genes are TRBV9 and TRBJ2-7; the D gene is possibly TRBD1 (5 bases). V was cut by 2 bases and J by 3 bases, with 12 bases left in between. Germline CDR1 is SGDLS and CDR2 is YYNGEE. The CDR3 contains 14 residues.

Details on this clone: The sample carries other DNA sequences with the same CDR3. V usage is TRBV5-6 and J usage is TRBJ1-6; D gene uncertain. Germline values: CDR1 SGHDT, CDR2 YYEEEE. V was clipped by 3 bases and J by 10 bases, with 11 bases between them. This CDR3 region has 13 residues. CDR3 bases: TGTGCCAGCAGCTGGACGGGGAACTCACCCCTCCACTTT. Translated, it gives CASSWTGNSPLHF.

This sequence joins TRBV5-1 and TRBJ2-7; the match to TRBD2 covers 8 bases. J lost 0 bases, V lost 5 bases, and 4 bases had no gene match. Germline V gene data show CDR1 as SGHRS and CDR2 as YFSETQ. This CDR3 is built from 14 residues. Here the CDR3 DNA reads TGCGCCAGCAGTTTTAGCGGGGACTCCTACGAGCAGTACTTC. Amino acids: CASSFSGDSYEQYF.

The genes are TRBV9 and TRBJ1-3; 7 bases line up with TRBD1. The CDR3 consists of 16 residues. Germline CDR1 reads SGDLS; CDR2 reads YYNGEE. J lost 1 base, V lost 3 bases, and 7 bases had no gene match. The CDR3 sequence: CASSAGQALSGNTIYF. In DNA, the CDR3 is TGTGCCAGCAGCGCAGGACAGGCCCTATCTGGAAACACCATATATTTT.

V gene TRBV5-1 combines with J gene TRBJ2-2, with 7 bases that match TRBD2. CDR1 is SGHRS and CDR2 is YFSETQ in the germline V gene. This CDR3 comprises 15 residues. The trim removed 4 bases at V and 1 base at J, leaving 4 bases unmatched. CDR3 sequence: CASSGGGWNTGELFF. The CDR3 DNA reads TGCGCCAGCAGCGGCGGGGGTTGGAACACCGGGGAGCTGTTTTTT.

This rearrangement joins TRBV9 to TRBJ1-2; TRBD1 aligns across 9 bases. CDR3 size: 16 residues. The V gene end was trimmed by 0 bases and the J gene end by 4 bases; junction bases not matched to a gene: 7. CDR1 and CDR2 (germline): SGDLS, YYNGEE. The CDR3 region is CASSVGTGVSPYGYTF. For the CDR3, the DNA is TGTGCCAGCAGCGTAGGGACAGGGGTCTCACCCTATGGCTACACCTTC.

On this clone itself: Other DNA sequences in the same sample also yield this CDR3. The chain carries TRBV28 and TRBJ1-1, with no clear D. V dropped 4 bases and J dropped 0 bases, with 3 bases sitting between them. The CDR3 loop spans 12 amino acids. From germline, CDR1 is MDHEN and CDR2 SYDVKM. The CDR3 loop reads CASSSVNTEAFF. The CDR3 DNA is TGTGCCAGCAGTTCGGTGAACACTGAAGCTTTCTTT.

This sequence joins TRBV7-2 and TRBJ1-5; 8 positions match TRBD1. V dropped 6 bases and J dropped 4; count of bases not matched to a gene: 8. This CDR3 spans 15 amino acids. Per the germline V gene, CDR1 is SGHTA and CDR2 is FQGNSA. The CDR3 region has the DNA TGTGCCAGCAGTGAGAGGACAGGGATTAATCAGCCCCAGCATTTT. Encoded protein: CASSERTGINQPQHF.

This sequence joins TRBV6-5 and TRBJ2-1; D unclear. V lost 2 bases, J lost 5 bases, and 16 bases lay in between. CDR1 MNHEY and CDR2 SVGAGI come from the germline V gene. This CDR3 comprises 16 residues. Here the CDR3 reads CASSYGRLVPNNEQFF. The CDR3 DNA sequence: TGTGCCAGCAGTTACGGTCGTCTAGTGCCCAACAATGAGCAGTTCTTC.

This chain links TRBV5-1 with TRBJ2-5, with 14 positions matching TRBD2. J lost 5 bases, V lost 3 bases, and 6 bases had no gene match. The CDR3 sequence is 16 residues long. Germline CDR1 reads SGHRS; CDR2 reads YFSETQ. This CDR3 reads CASSWGLAGEGETQYF. The CDR3 DNA follows: TGCGCCAGCAGCTGGGGACTAGCGGGAGAGGGGGAGACCCAGTACTTC.

The chain links TRBV11-2 to TRBJ2-7; TRBD2 matches 11 bases. Trimming cost V 2 bases and J 2 bases; bases outside gene matches: 8. Germline V gene sequence: CDR1 SGHAT, CDR2 FQNNGV. The CDR3 length is 17 residues. CDR3: CASSLSSTSGTTYEQYF. The CDR3 nucleotides are TGTGCCAGCAGCTTATCCTCGACTAGCGGGACAACCTACGAGCAGTACTTC.

This chain uses TRBV9 with TRBJ1-2, with D uncertain. Trimming cost V 4 bases and J 4 bases, with 5 bases left between them. Germline V gene sequence: CDR1 SGDLS, CDR2 YYNGEE. The CDR3 consists of 11 residues. The CDR3, as DNA: TGTGCCAGCAGCACTTCCTATGGCTACACCTTC. This sequence encodes CASSTSYGYTF. The full variable domain, in which reference TRBV9 and TRBJ1-2 provide the parts outside the CDR3, is DSGVTQTPKHLITATGQRVTLRCSPRSGDLSVYWYQQSLDQGLQFLIQYYNGEERAKGNILERFSAQQFPDLHSELNLSSLELGDSALYFCASSTSYGYTFGSGTRLTVV.

This sequence joins TRBV19 and TRBJ2-3, with D possibly being TRBD1 (5 bases). V shed 5 bases and J shed 6 bases, with 12 bases lying between them. This CDR3 spans 13 amino acids. In germline, CDR1 is LNHDA, CDR2 SQIVND (reference sequence). The CDR3 bases are TGTGCCAGTAGTTGGCAGGGTAGGGATACGCAGTATTTT. This codes for CASSWQGRDTQYF.

V gene TRBV5-6 combines with J gene TRBJ2-6; a possible D gene is TRBD1 (5 bases). The germline gives CDR1 SGHDT, CDR2 YYEEEE. This CDR3 has 17 amino acids. V lost 3 bases and J lost 4, with 17 bases in between. CDR3 residues: CASSSPRMGLGANVLTF. The CDR3 bases are TGTGCCAGCAGCTCGCCCAGGATGGGGCTGGGGGCCAACGTCCTGACTTTC. Drawing the rest from reference TRBV5-6 and TRBJ2-6, the complete variable domain is DAGVTQSPTHLIKTRGQQVTLRCSPKSGHDTVSWYQQALGQGPQFIFQYYEEEERQRGNFPDRFSGHQFPNYSSELNVNALLLGDSALYLCASSSPRMGLGANVLTFGAGSRLTVL.

J is TRBJ1-3 and V is TRBV19; D remains ambiguous. This CDR3 has 12 amino acids. Between the trimmed V and J ends, which lost 5 bases and 4 bases, there was a span of 6 bases. Per germline, CDR1 LNHDA and CDR2 SQIVND (reference sequence). CDR3 sequence: CASSPTGNTIYF. The CDR3, as DNA: TGTGCCAGTAGTCCTACGGGAAACACCATATATTTT.

The V and J genes are TRBV5-4 and TRBJ1-4; D is perhaps TRBD1 (6 bases). Germline V CDR1 and CDR2: SGHNT, YYREEE (reference sequence). The CDR3 extends over 16 amino acids. V was clipped by 3 bases and J by 5 bases, with 17 bases between them. The CDR3 DNA is TGTGCCAGCAGCTCTTCAACAGGGCGGCGGAATGAAAAACTGTTTTTT. Amino acids: CASSSSTGRRNEKLFF.

The gene calls are TRBV29-1 and TRBJ1-1, with 7 bases that match TRBD1. Germline V gene sequence: CDR1 SQVTM, CDR2 ANQGSEA. The CDR3 consists of 14 residues. J was trimmed by 1 base and V by 5 bases; bases with no gene match: 7. CDR3 in DNA: TGCAGCGTTTCCTCCGGGACAGCGAACACTGAAGCTTTCTTT. This codes for CSVSSGTANTEAFF.

The genes are TRBV28 and TRBJ2-3, with D unclear. V lost 1 base, J lost 6 bases, and 5 bases lay in between. The CDR3 consists of 12 residues. Germline-derived CDR1 and CDR2 are MDHEN and SYDVKM. CDR3 sequence reads: CASSLLSDTQYF. CDR3 sequence (DNA): TGTGCCAGCAGTTTATTATCGGATACGCAGTATTTT. Full variable domain (outside the CDR3, taken from reference TRBV28 and TRBJ2-3): DVKVTQSSRYLVKRTGEKVFLECVQDMDHENMFWYRQDPGLGLRLIYFSYDVKMKEKGDIPEGYSVSREKKERFSLILESASTNQTSMYLCASSLLSDTQYFGPGTRLTVL.

This rearrangement joins TRBV18 to TRBJ2-1; 12 nucleotides agree with TRBD1. After removal of 7 bases from V and 5 bases from J, the junction contained 6 bases not matched to a gene. Germline V CDR1 and CDR2: KGHSH, LQKENI. The CDR3 extends over 15 amino acids. The CDR3 coding sequence is TGTGCCAGCTTTCCCGGGACAGGGGGCCACAATGAGCAGTTCTTC. It is translated as CASFPGTGGHNEQFF.

About this clone itself: Distinct nucleotide sequences in the sample also encode this CDR3. V usage is TRBV7-8 and J usage is TRBJ2-7, with D perhaps TRBD2 (5 bases). CDR1 is SGHVS, CDR2 FQNEAQ, per germline. The CDR3 loop spans 12 amino acids. V dropped 1 base and J dropped 4 bases, with 5 bases sitting between them. The CDR3 sequence: CASSLGEYEQYF. CDR3 DNA: TGTGCCAGCAGCTTAGGGGAGTACGAGCAGTACTTC.

The V and J genes are TRBV11-3 and TRBJ2-7, with 7 bases fitting TRBD1. Germline-derived CDR1 and CDR2 are SGHNT and YENEEA. This CDR3 is built from 16 residues. V dropped 0 bases and J dropped 0; count of bases not matched to a gene: 5. The CDR3 loop is CASSLDLSGGSYEQYF. In nucleotides, the CDR3 is TGTGCCAGCAGCTTAGATCTATCAGGGGGCTCCTACGAGCAGTACTTC.

The V and J genes are TRBV18 and TRBJ2-6; D might be TRBD1 (6 bases). The CDR3 length is 17 residues. The V end was cut by 2 bases, the J end by 2 bases, with 13 bases between. Looked up from germline, CDR1 is KGHSH and CDR2 is LQKENI. CDR3 protein: CASSPAGVSPGANVLTF. Here the CDR3 DNA reads TGTGCCAGCTCACCAGCAGGGGTAAGTCCTGGGGCCAACGTCCTGACTTTC.

The rearrangement links TRBV30 to TRBJ2-7; D possibly corresponds to TRBD1 (6 bases). This CDR3 comprises 14 residues. V shed 1 base and J shed 0 bases, with 10 bases lying between them. Germline CDR1 reads GTSNPN; CDR2 reads SVGIG (reference sequence). Here the CDR3 DNA reads TGTGCCTGGAGTGGGGGACACACCTCCTACGAGCAGTACTTC. This sequence encodes CAWSGGHTSYEQYF.

The chain links TRBV5-5 to TRBJ2-7; no definite D call. The germline CDR1 and CDR2 sequences are SGHKS and YYEKEE (reference sequence). V was clipped by 6 bases and J by 3 bases, with 7 bases between them. CDR3 length equals 11 residues. The CDR3 loop reads CASTSDYEQYF. CDR3 DNA sequence: TGTGCCAGCACCTCAGACTACGAGCAGTACTTC.

V gene TRBV9 combines with J gene TRBJ2-3, with D tentatively TRBD1 (6 bases). V lost 0 bases, J lost 6 bases, and 14 bases lay in between. CDR3 size: 15 residues. Per germline, CDR1 SGDLS and CDR2 YYNGEE. CDR3: CASSVELQGADTQYF. In DNA, the CDR3 is TGTGCCAGCAGCGTAGAGCTACAGGGTGCGGATACGCAGTATTTT.

This clone was picked up a small number of times. The chain combines TRBV10-3 with TRBJ2-1; the D gene is possibly TRBD2 (6 bases). Trimming left V 7 bases short and J 5 bases short, with 12 bases between. There are 13 residues in the CDR3. The germline gives CDR1 ENHRY, CDR2 SYGVKD. CDR3 region: CAITPEGHNEQFF. CDR3 nucleotide sequence: TGTGCCATCACCCCGGAGGGCCACAATGAGCAGTTCTTC.

The chain uses TRBV5-1 and TRBJ2-5; TRBD1 agrees at 8 bases. V lost 1 base, J lost 5 bases, and 7 bases stayed unmatched. CDR1 and CDR2 (germline): SGHRS, YFSETQ. The CDR3 extends over 15 amino acids. The chain's CDR3 is CASSLNRGKGETQYF. The CDR3 coding sequence is TGCGCCAGCAGCTTGAACAGGGGGAAGGGGGAGACCCAGTACTTC.